This TCR beta chain was found in a study of cytomegalovirus exposure and HLA in healthy donors. Only a few counts were recorded for this clone. The PCR had 60 Vbeta and 13 Jbeta primers. The repertoire was sequenced with immunoSEQ multiplex PCR; TCRdb's copy has only in-frame clones and lacks some. This sample has about 160,000 clones, with around 77% found just once. Germline loops: CDR1 MGHRA, CDR2 YSYEKL. CDR3 length: 15 amino acids. The V end was cut by 10 bases, the J end by 1 base, with 16 bases between. The sequencing input was PBMCs. The receptor's source is a man aged 50 to 60 in good health and CMV-seropositive. The chain employs TRBV4-1 and TRBJ2-2, with D possibly matching TRBD1 (6 bases). CDR3 coding DNA: TGCGCCACATCCAGCCAGGGGCAGAACACCGGGGAGCTGTTTTTT. Protein product: CATSSQGQNTGELFF.